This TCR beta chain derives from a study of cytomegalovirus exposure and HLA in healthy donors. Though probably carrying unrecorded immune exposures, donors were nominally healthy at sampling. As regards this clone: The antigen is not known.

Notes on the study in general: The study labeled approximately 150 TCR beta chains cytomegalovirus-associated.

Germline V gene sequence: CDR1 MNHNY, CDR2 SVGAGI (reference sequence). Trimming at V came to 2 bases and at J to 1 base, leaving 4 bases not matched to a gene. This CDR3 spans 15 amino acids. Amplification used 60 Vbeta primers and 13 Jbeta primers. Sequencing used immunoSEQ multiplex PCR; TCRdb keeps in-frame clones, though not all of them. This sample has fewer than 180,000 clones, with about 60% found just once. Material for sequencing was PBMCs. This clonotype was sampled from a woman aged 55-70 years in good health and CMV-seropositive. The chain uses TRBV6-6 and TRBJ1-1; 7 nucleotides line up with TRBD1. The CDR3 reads CASSYAGQTNTEAFF. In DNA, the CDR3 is TGTGCCAGCAGTTACGCGGGACAGACGAACACTGAAGCTTTCTTT.